The 21 T cell receptor beta chains presented below share a single source sample, sequenced in a study of graft-versus-host responses after intestinal transplantation. The antigens these receptors bind are not known. Data came from immunoSEQ multiplex PCR; TCRdb stores just in-frame clones and leaves some out. The sample lists about 120,000 clones, about nine tenths occurring once. The sample here was unstimulated CD4+ T cells sorted from spleen or lymph node cells, taken before intestinal transplant. These receptor sequences come from a human donor who received an intestinal transplant.

The V call is TRBV5-1, the J call TRBJ2-5; unclear D gene. With 2 bases removed from V and 1 base from J, the gap between germline ends came to 9 bases. Germline V gives CDR1 SGHRS, CDR2 YFSETQ. The CDR3 is 14 amino acids. The chain's CDR3 is CASSFDSFQETQYF. CDR3 coding DNA: TGCGCCAGCAGCTTTGACTCGTTCCAAGAGACCCAGTACTTC.

The chain recombines TRBV21-1 with TRBJ1-5; no DNA check was done on the table's D call, TRBD1. TRBV21-1 is listed as a pseudogene. The CDR3 length is 15 residues. The CDR3 nucleotides are TGTGCCAGCAGCAAGGGACAATATAGCAATCAGCCCCAGCATTTT. Protein product: CASSKGQYSNQPQHF.

The chain combines TRBV18 with TRBJ2-1, with D perhaps matching TRBD2 (6 bases). This CDR3 has 13 amino acids. V lost 3 bases to trimming and J lost 7 bases, with 10 bases between them. Germline V lookup: CDR1 KGHSH, CDR2 LQKENI. The CDR3 bases are TGTGCCAGCTCACCGCGGGGAAGGAATGAGCAGTTCTTC. It is translated as CASSPRGRNEQFF.

V and J are TRBV25-1 and TRBJ1-6; the D gene is possibly TRBD1 (6 bases). The germline V gene has CDR1 MGHDK and CDR2 SYGVNS. V lost 7 bases to trimming and J lost 10 bases, with 20 bases between them. CDR3 size: 15 residues. The chain's CDR3 is CASIIDRTLWSPLHF. In DNA form, the CDR3 reads TGTGCCAGCATAATAGACAGGACCCTTTGGTCACCCCTCCACTTT. Using reference TRBV25-1 and TRBJ1-6 for the parts outside the CDR3, the full variable domain is EADIYQTPRYLVIGTGKKITLECSQTMGHDKMYWYQQDPGMELHLIHYSYGVNSTEKGDLSSESTVSRIRTEHFPLTLESARPSHTSQYLCASIIDRTLWSPLHFGNGTRLTVT.

This chain connects TRBV30 to TRBJ2-6; tentatively, D is TRBD1 (6 bases). Germline CDR1 reads GTSNPN; CDR2 reads SVGIG (reference sequence). V was trimmed by 5 bases and J by 1 base, leaving 9 bases between them. The CDR3 length is 14 residues. CDR3 sequence (DNA): TGTGCCTGGGACACAGGGTCTGGGGCCAACGTCCTGACTTTC. This translates into CAWDTGSGANVLTF.

This clone was seen only once. V is TRBV9 and J is TRBJ2-7; 8 bases map to TRBD1. Per germline, CDR1 SGDLS and CDR2 YYNGEE. The V and J ends lost 3 bases and 2 bases, in that order; junction bases with no gene match: 13. The CDR3 totals 17 residues. DNA for the CDR3: TGTGCCAGCAGCGCGGACAGGGCGGGTATCCCTCCCTACGAGCAGTACTTC. This encodes CASSADRAGIPPYEQYF.

V gene TRBV5-1 combines with J gene TRBJ1-1, with 8 bases fitting TRBD1. This CDR3 is 15 amino acids long. Unmatched junction bases numbered 5, after V lost 3 bases and J lost 1 base. Germline loops: CDR1 SGHRS, CDR2 YFSETQ. The CDR3 loop is CASSYLTGGNTEAFF. The CDR3 DNA sequence: TGCGCCAGCAGCTACCTTACAGGGGGGAACACTGAAGCTTTCTTT.

The genes are TRBV29-1 and TRBJ2-5; D perhaps matches TRBD1 (6 bases). CDR1 is SQVTM, CDR2 ANQGSEA, per germline. With 4 bases removed from V and 4 bases from J, the gap between germline ends came to 10 bases. This CDR3 is 12 amino acids long. In nucleotides, the CDR3 is TGCAGCGTTGGGGGGCCTAGAGAGACCCAGTACTTC. Translated: CSVGGPRETQYF.

The V and J genes are TRBV7-9 and TRBJ1-1, with TRBD1 identical over 10 bases. Germline V CDR1 and CDR2: SEHNR, FQNEAQ (reference sequence). The V and J ends lost 3 bases and 7 bases, in that order; junction bases with no gene match: 5. This CDR3 has 14 residues. The DNA of the CDR3 is TGTGCCAGCAGCTTGGGGGGACAGGGGAATGAAGCTTTCTTT. Its translation is CASSLGGQGNEAFF.

V and J are TRBV25-1 and TRBJ1-1; a possible D gene is TRBD1 (5 bases). The V end lost 6 bases, the J end lost 1 base, and 9 bases lay between the germline ends. Per germline, CDR1 MGHDK and CDR2 SYGVNS. The CDR3 sequence is 13 residues long. CDR3 region: CASRATGNTEAFF. The DNA of the CDR3 is TGTGCCAGCAGGGCTACAGGGAACACTGAAGCTTTCTTT.

The V and J genes are TRBV28 and TRBJ2-3, with 7 bases that match TRBD2. The germline gives CDR1 MDHEN, CDR2 SYDVKM. The CDR3 runs to 15 residues. Trimming at V came to 2 bases and at J to 3 bases, leaving 5 bases not matched to a gene. CDR3 coding DNA: TGTGCCAGCAGTTTAGGCGGGAGTTTGACAGATACGCAGTATTTT. Translated, it gives CASSLGGSLTDTQYF.

The chain recombines TRBV11-3 with TRBJ2-1, with D uncertain. The CDR3 covers 15 residues. Trimming took off 1 base at V and 3 bases at J, with 10 bases between the two ends. CDR1 is SGHNT and CDR2 is YENEEA in the germline V gene. CDR3 in amino acids: CASSLGASSYNEQFF. CDR3 coding DNA: TGTGCCAGCAGCTTAGGCGCGAGTAGCTACAATGAGCAGTTCTTC.

The J gene is TRBJ1-2, the V gene TRBV30, with 9 bases fitting TRBD1. V gave up 5 bases and J gave up 6 bases; unmatched junction bases: 13. This CDR3 is built from 15 residues. Germline lookup yields CDR1 GTSNPN and CDR2 SVGIG (reference sequence). The CDR3 DNA is TGTGCCTGGGAATTCCGACAGGGGGTTTGGCATGGCTACACCTTC. Translation: CAWEFRQGVWHGYTF.

The chain links TRBV7-9 to TRBJ2-2; 13 bases agree with TRBD2. Germline V gene data show CDR1 as SEHNR and CDR2 as FQNEAQ (reference sequence). This CDR3 has 16 amino acids. J gave up 5 bases and V 5 bases, and 5 bases lay outside the gene matches. The DNA for the CDR3 is TGTGCCAGCAGCGAACCGGGACTAGCGGGAACCGGGGAGCTGTTTTTT. This codes for CASSEPGLAGTGELFF. Variable domain in full (rest from reference TRBV7-9 and TRBJ2-2): DTGVSQNPRHKITKRGQNVTFRCDPISEHNRLYWYRQTLGQGPEFLTYFQNEAQLEKSRLLSDRFSAERPKGSFSTLEIQRTEQGDSAMYLCASSEPGLAGTGELFFGEGSRLTVL.

The chain recombines TRBV6-1 with TRBJ1-2; 7 nucleotides agree with TRBD1. Germline V CDR1 and CDR2: MNHNS, SASEGT. Trimming cost V 3 bases and J 8 bases; bases outside gene matches: 6. The CDR3 consists of 13 residues. In DNA form, the CDR3 reads TGTGCCAGCAGTGAGGAGAGGGGGCAGGGCTACACCTTC. Protein sequence: CASSEERGQGYTF.

As for this clone: This CDR3 is also generated by other DNA sequences in the sample. The V call is TRBV2, the J call TRBJ1-4; TRBD1 matches 7 bases. The junction had 1 base not matched to a gene; V was cut back by 4 bases and J by 8 bases. The germline CDR1 and CDR2 sequences are SNHLY and FYNNEI. There are 12 residues in the CDR3. CDR3 DNA: TGTGCCAGCAGTGGACAGGGCGAAAAACTGTTTTTT. Translation gives CASSGQGEKLFF.

The V gene is TRBV14, the J gene TRBJ2-7; perhaps TRBD2 as D (5 bases). The CDR3 is 11 residues long. Trimming removed 3 bases at V and 9 bases at J, with 9 bases between. Germline V gene lookup returns CDR1 SGHDN and CDR2 FVKESK. CDR3 sequence (DNA): TGTGCCAGCAGCCACGGACTGGGGCAGTACTTC. It yields the protein CASSHGLGQYF.

The chain uses TRBV10-3 and TRBJ2-5; 10 bases agree with TRBD2. Germline V gives CDR1 ENHRY, CDR2 SYGVKD. With V trimmed by 2 bases and J by 5 bases, 5 bases remained unmatched. The length of the CDR3 is 15 residues. The CDR3 coding sequence is TGTGCCATCAGTGAGGACCTGACTAGCGGGGAGACCCAGTACTTC. Translating gives CAISEDLTSGETQYF.

The chain recombines TRBV2 with TRBJ2-1; 9 bases map to TRBD2. The CDR3 extends over 19 amino acids. Germline V gene lookup returns CDR1 SNHLY and CDR2 FYNNEI. With V trimmed by 4 bases and J by 8 bases, 21 bases remained unmatched. The CDR3 sequence is CASSGQDRVLAGASDEQFF. CDR3 coding DNA: TGTGCCAGCAGTGGGCAGGACAGAGTCTTAGCGGGAGCCTCGGATGAGCAGTTCTTC.

The CDR3 nucleotides read TGTGCCAGCAGGACCGACAGGGTTTTGCACACCGGGGAGCTGTTTTTT. As protein: CASRTDRVLHTGELFF. The chain couples TRBV27 to TRBJ2-2; 7 nucleotides line up with TRBD1. V gave up 6 bases and J gave up 3 bases; unmatched junction bases: 10. Germline CDR1 MNHEY, CDR2 SMNVEV (reference sequence). This CDR3 region has 16 residues.

The V and J genes are TRBV2 and TRBJ2-6; 7 positions agree with TRBD1. Trimming at V came to 8 bases and at J to 2 bases, leaving 6 bases not matched to a gene. The CDR3 has 15 residues. Germline V gene lookup returns CDR1 SNHLY and CDR2 FYNNEI. CDR3 coding DNA: TGTGCCAGCGCGCGAGGGGGCACTGGGGCCAACGTCCTGACTTTC. This encodes CASARGGTGANVLTF.